This T cell receptor beta chain emerged from a study of blood T cell repertoires in COVID-19. Across the whole study: T cells, B-cell-depleted T cells, or PBMCs supplied cDNA or gDNA.

Individuals drawn from about 26 US areas were roughly 18 to 89 years old. Within 2 weeks before study entry, exposed participants met a COVID-19 case. Some clones are missing from TCRdb's copy, which holds only in-frame ones; the method was immunoSEQ multiplex PCR. The sample holds 350,000 to 500,000 clones, about 88% seen once. CDR1 is SEHNR and CDR2 is FQNEAQ in the germline V gene (reference sequence). V was cut by 2 bases and J by 1 base, with 8 bases left in between. The CDR3 is 14 amino acids. This chain joins TRBV7-9 and TRBJ2-5; D remains unclear. This TCR derives from a woman aged 18-29 years who had been exposed to COVID-19. Sequenced input: PBMCs or T cells enriched from blood (not recorded which). The CDR3 is CASSLSRGQETQYF. The CDR3 region has the DNA TGTGCCAGCAGCTTATCCCGCGGCCAAGAGACCCAGTACTTC. Full variable domain (remainder filled in from reference TRBV7-9 and TRBJ2-5): DTGVSQNPRHKITKRGQNVTFRCDPISEHNRLYWYRQTLGQGPEFLTYFQNEAQLEKSRLLSDRFSAERPKGSFSTLEIQRTEQGDSAMYLCASSLSRGQETQYFGPGTRLLVL.